This T cell receptor (beta chain) comes out of a study of cytotoxic CD8 clonotypes in ibrutinib-treated CLL (dated by TCRdb to the early 2020s). For the study in its entirety: The cohort was composed of about 10 relapsed/refractory and around 14 treatment-naive patients; IGHV unmutated status was identified in some 17 patients. All remission and progressive disease samples were collected while patients were still receiving ibrutinib. Cryopreserved peripheral blood mononuclear cells were obtained before treatment, at response, and at either sustained remission or disease progression. Of the 90 or so participants in the trial, approximately 26 had longitudinal samples available. Responses were partial in some 24 patients and complete in 2; after median 68 months follow-up, about 14 stayed in remission and 12 progressed. An average of around 250,000 productive templates and tens of thousands of productive rearrangements was obtained per sample. Response samples were taken after a median of 12 months on treatment, ranging from about 6 to 40 months.

As regards this clone: It has no known antigen specificity. Base qualities are not at hand, and no much larger clone is one base apart.

Points the paper makes about the study in general: Baseline clonality exceeded that of age-matched healthy donors and correlated strongly with circulating CD8+ T-cell counts. Sustained-remission and progressing patients did not have matched sampling times, and lymph node repertoires were not examined. Public clonotypes were rare and either shrank or stayed stable during treatment, and the rise in clonality at ibrutinib response reflected expansion of private clonotypes. An increase in clonality was observed at ibrutinib response, with clonality remaining stable during sustained remission and falling back toward baseline at progression.

Each clonotype received, on average, about 10x coverage in deep resolution sequencing performed on a MiSeq, where the target depth lay between 1 in 1 million and 1 in 200,000 T cells. TCR beta libraries were generated with the immunoSEQ hsTCRB Kit. The published analysis was carried out like this. ImmunoSEQ Data Assistant and ImmunoSEQ Analyzer were used for data analysis, and V, D and J genes were assigned according to IMGT definitions. Clonality was computed as one minus normalized Shannon entropy of productive rearrangement frequencies, ranging from 0 to 1. Public clonotype analysis was restricted to overrepresented clonotypes comprising at least 0.05% of each patient's repertoire. Some 13 age-matched healthy donor repertoires from immuneACCESS served as clonality controls. Entries here come from immuneACCESS through TCRdb and include only in-frame sequences with V and J called. Some clones fail to appear in such tables; in the studies checked, an unresolved V gene covers under half of the shortfall, and the cause of the remainder is unknown. The DNA gave D and trimming, while V, J and clone size come from that table. The sample table shows roughly 150,000 clones, and over 75% are seen once. About 2.9% of the sample rests with the top ten.

In light of the paper, this sample's time point label describes: progressive disease on ibrutinib. For TCR beta library preparation, around 2.2 micrograms of genomic DNA was extracted from cryopreserved PBMCs. Longitudinal blood samples from CLL patients on ibrutinib monotherapy underwent high-throughput TCR beta sequencing. Patients were enrolled in a phase 2 open-label single-center ibrutinib monotherapy trial. The receptor comes from a human donor with chronic lymphocytic leukemia. The sample here was PBMCs, taken at disease progression, from a patient treated with ibrutinib.

The DNA reads as follows: TGTGCCAGCAGTCGAACAGGGGGCGCATACACTGAAGCTTTCTTT. It is translated as CASSRTGGAYTEAFF. The V gene is TRBV27 and the J gene is TRBJ1-1, and 9 junction bases match TRBD1. CDR1 and CDR2 were assigned from the germline V gene (reference sequence) as MNHEY and SMNVEV. Unmatched junction bases come to 7, with V trimmed by 5 bases and J by 3 bases. Spanning cysteine to phenylalanine, the CDR3 consists of 15 amino acids. The kept DNA is CDR3 alone, 45 bases in frame from the first base.